These T cell receptor beta chains were read from a single sample in a study of T-cell reconstitution after alpha-beta-depleted transplantation in children. TCRdb re-called the PCR reads with MiXCR, one entry per CDR3 protein. The profile shows 500,000 to 600,000 distinct CDR3 sequences, around 17% of them singletons. Sequenced here: PBMCs from the stem cell graft donor, sampled from the stem cell graft. The receptor source for this set is a human donor who donated a stem cell graft to a child with acute lymphoblastic leukemia. The CDR3 runs from the conserved cysteine through the conserved F or W. The D gene is left open where the match is weak. Size is omitted from some rows. Given values are once, few, many or a class for expanded clones.

J gene	V gene	D gene	clone size	CDR3 DNA	CDR3 protein
TRBJ2-3	TRBV20-1	TRBD2	NA	TGCAGTGCAAACCTAGCGGATTCCACAGATACGCAGTATTTT	CSANLADSTDTQYF
TRBJ2-7	TRBV5-5	NA	once	TGTGCCAGCAGCTCCCGGGACTCTTTATCCTACGAGCAGTACTTC	CASSSRDSLSYEQYF
TRBJ2-1	TRBV12-3/TRBV12-4	NA	once	TGTGCCAGCAGTTTATCGGGGAACGAGCGCCGCAATGAGCAGTTCTTC	CASSLSGNERRNEQFF
TRBJ1-1	TRBV19	NA	few	TGTGCCAGTATTCAGGGGAACACTGAAGCTTTCTTT	CASIQGNTEAFF
TRBJ2-7	TRBV5-6	TRBD2	once	TGTGCCAGCAGCTCCGGGACGGGACTACGAGAGCAGTACTTC	CASSSGTGLREQYF
TRBJ2-7	TRBV7-6	TRBD2	NA	TGTGCCAGCAGCTTTTCGGGAGGGCAGTACTTC	CASSFSGGQYF
TRBJ2-7	TRBV6-5	TRBD2	few	TGTGCCAGCAGTTTGGGACTACACTACGAGCAGTACTTC	CASSLGLHYEQYF
TRBJ2-3	TRBV21-1	NA	few	TGTGCCAGCAGCCGCAGGGTTTCCACAGATACGCAGTATTTT	CASSRRVSTDTQYF
TRBJ2-5	TRBV5-6	TRBD2	NA	TGTGCCAGCAGCTTGGGGCCGGGACTAGCGGGGCAAGAGACCCAGTACTTC	CASSLGPGLAGQETQYF
TRBJ2-7	TRBV5-1	TRBD2	NA	TGCGCCAGCAAAGGCGGGAGTCCCCACGAGCAGTACTTC	CASKGGSPHEQYF
TRBJ2-3	TRBV7-9	NA	NA	TGTGCCAGCAGCCCACCCGACAGGTCCCCCACAGATACGCAGTATTTT	CASSPPDRSPTDTQYF
TRBJ2-3	TRBV12-3/TRBV12-4	TRBD1	NA	TGTGCCAGCAGTTTAATCCGGGGGACAGGGACTGGAGATACGCAGTATTTT	CASSLIRGTGTGDTQYF
TRBJ1-2	TRBV9	NA	NA	TGTGCCAGCAGCCACGGGACCGCTCCTATCTATGGCTACACCTTC	CASSHGTAPIYGYTF
TRBJ2-1	TRBV2	TRBD2	NA	TGTGCCAGCAGTGAAGGAGGTAGCGGGAGTTATGAGCAGTTCTTC	CASSEGGSGSYEQFF
TRBJ2-3	TRBV4-1	NA	few	TGCGCCAGCAGCCAAGCACAAAAGACGGGGGTCACAGATACGCAGTATTTT	CASSQAQKTGVTDTQYF
TRBJ2-7	TRBV7-6	NA	NA	TGTGCCAGCAGCCGATCCGACGGATCCGAGCAGTACTTC	CASSRSDGSEQYF
TRBJ2-3	TRBV7-3	NA	NA	TGTGCCAGCAGCTCCCTTTCGGTGGATACGCAGTATTTT	CASSSLSVDTQYF
TRBJ2-2	TRBV6-4	TRBD2	NA	TGTGCCAGCAGTGACCGTCCTAGCGGGAACACCGGGGAGCTGTTTTTT	CASSDRPSGNTGELFF
TRBJ2-5	TRBV20-1	NA	NA	TGCAGTGCTCATATAACAGGGTATTGGGAGACCCAGTACTTC	CSAHITGYWETQYF
TRBJ2-1	TRBV5-1	NA	NA	TGCGCCAGCAGCTTGCTGGGCCTAGGGAACTCCTACAATGAGCAGTTCTTC	CASSLLGLGNSYNEQFF
TRBJ1-2	TRBV20-1	NA	NA	TGCAGTGCCCCACGGGGGGCGGGCTATGGCTACACCTTC	CSAPRGAGYGYTF
TRBJ2-5	TRBV11-2	NA	few	TGTGCCAGCAGCTTAAGGGGGATGGAGACCCAGTACTTC	CASSLRGMETQYF
TRBJ2-1	TRBV11-2	TRBD2	NA	TGTGCCAGCAGCCCGGCCAGGGGACTAGCGGGAGGGCCTAGGTACAATGAGCAGTTCTTC	CASSPARGLAGGPRYNEQFF
TRBJ2-1	TRBV25-1	TRBD2	NA	TGTGCCTCCCAACGGGAAGCGGGAGTCTCCTACAATGAGCAGTTCTTC	CASQREAGVSYNEQFF
TRBJ2-7	TRBV7-9	NA	NA	TGTGCCAGCAGCTTAGACGGTACGAGGCAGTACTTC	CASSLDGTRQYF
TRBJ2-4	TRBV5-1	TRBD1	few	TGCGCCAGCAGCGGGCCGACAGGGCTAGCCAAAAACATTCAGTACTTC	CASSGPTGLAKNIQYF
TRBJ2-1	TRBV7-2	TRBD2	NA	TGTGCCAGCAGCGTAACCGGGACTAGCGACTACAATGAGCAGTTCTTC	CASSVTGTSDYNEQFF
TRBJ2-2	TRBV18	NA	few	TGTGCCAGCTCGCACCTGATGGACAGAAACACCGGGGAGCTGTTTTTT	CASSHLMDRNTGELFF
TRBJ1-4	TRBV7-9	NA	NA	TGTGCCAGCAGCTTAGCCCCAGTAGGGACAGAAAAACTGTTTTTT	CASSLAPVGTEKLFF
TRBJ2-1	TRBV5-1	NA	NA	TGCGCCAGCAGCTCCTCCTTAGAGGATGACAATGAGCAGTTCTTC	CASSSSLEDDNEQFF
TRBJ2-1	TRBV18	NA	NA	TGTGCCAGCTCACCATTGGAAGAGCAGTTCTTC	CASSPLEEQFF
TRBJ2-7	TRBV7-8	TRBD2	NA	TGTGCCAGCAGCAACGATAGGCTAGCGGGATTCGACGAGCAGTACTTC	CASSNDRLAGFDEQYF
TRBJ2-2	TRBV5-1	TRBD1	few	TGCGCCAGCAGCTTGTGGACAGGAGCGAACACCGGGGAGCTGTTTTTT	CASSLWTGANTGELFF
TRBJ1-6	TRBV7-8	NA	NA	TGTGCCAGCAGCTTAGTTGCTCAATATAATTCACCCCTCCACTTT	CASSLVAQYNSPLHF
TRBJ2-3	TRBV12-3/TRBV12-4	NA	NA	TGTGCCAGCAGTTCCCATAGGGGAAATACGCAGTATTTT	CASSSHRGNTQYF
TRBJ1-5	TRBV14	TRBD1	few	TGTGCCAGCAGCGACACAGGGGTTGAGCCCCAGCATTTT	CASSDTGVEPQHF
TRBJ2-5	TRBV19	NA	NA	TGTGCCAGTAGTATAGATCAGGAGGAGACCCAGTACTTC	CASSIDQEETQYF
TRBJ2-7	TRBV7-9	NA	NA	TGTGCCAGCACTCCTACCGTCTTACCCTACGAGCAGTACTTC	CASTPTVLPYEQYF
TRBJ2-1	TRBV9	NA	NA	TGTGCCAGCAGCGTAGCTCTCGGTCTCGTCGATGAGCAGTTCTTC	CASSVALGLVDEQFF
TRBJ1-5	TRBV12-3/TRBV12-4	TRBD1	few	TGTGCCAGCAGAGGACAGGGCTCGGGCAATCAGCCCCAGCATTTT	CASRGQGSGNQPQHF
TRBJ2-7	TRBV4-1	TRBD1	NA	TGCGCCAGCAGCCAAGATCAAGGGACAGGGTCCTACGAGCAGTACTTC	CASSQDQGTGSYEQYF
TRBJ1-5	TRBV20-1	TRBD1	few	TGCAGTGCTAGAGATGTGTCCGGGACAGTGAATCAGCCCCAGCATTTT	CSARDVSGTVNQPQHF
TRBJ2-2	TRBV10-2	NA	NA	TGCGCCAGTCTCGGAGCCACCGGGGAGCTGTTTTTT	CASLGATGELFF
TRBJ2-3	TRBV29-1	TRBD2	NA	TGCAGCGTTACTTCGGAGGCTAGCGGGCTCACAGATACGCAGTATTTT	CSVTSEASGLTDTQYF
TRBJ2-3	TRBV5-1	NA	NA	TGCGCCAGCAGCCCCGGAGACACCTACCGATTCGATACGCAGTATTTT	CASSPGDTYRFDTQYF
TRBJ2-7	TRBV5-5	TRBD1	NA	TGTGCCAGCAGCGGAAGGACAGGGATCTTATACGAGCAGTACTTC	CASSGRTGILYEQYF
TRBJ2-7	TRBV20-1	TRBD1	NA	TGCAGTTCCAGGACAGGGGGAGGGTACGAGCAGTACTTC	CSSRTGGGYEQYF
TRBJ1-1	TRBV7-9	NA	few	TGTGCCAGCAGCCCTCAAGTGCGAGAAGCTTTCTTT	CASSPQVREAFF
TRBJ1-1	TRBV9	TRBD1	few	TGTGCCAGCAGCGTGACCGGGACAGGTCCTTTCTTT	CASSVTGTGPFF
TRBJ2-3	TRBV12-3/TRBV12-4	NA	NA	TGTGCCAGCGCCGAACGGGAGCGGAGCACAGATACGCAGTATTTT	CASAERERSTDTQYF
TRBJ2-5	TRBV14	NA	NA	TGTGCCAGCAGCCAAGTCGGGGGGCGGCAAGAGACCCAGTACTTC	CASSQVGGRQETQYF